This entry lists 6 T cell receptor beta chains sequenced from one sample in a study of blood T cell repertoires in COVID-19. Generated by immunoSEQ multiplex PCR, the TCRdb table keeps only in-frame clones and is missing some. Of some 190,000 clones listed, around 80% are singletons. Sequencing was carried out using PBMCs or T cells enriched from blood (not recorded which). The origin of the receptors is a man in his fifties or sixties who had been exposed to COVID-19.

A single count supports this clone. The chain employs TRBV30 and TRBJ2-1; the match to TRBD2 covers 7 bases. The germline V gene encodes CDR1 GTSNPN and CDR2 SVGIG (reference sequence). Trimming took 4 bases from V and 8 from J; bases not matched to a gene: 20. The CDR3 is made up of 17 amino acids. CDR3 in amino acids: CAWIPPILAGEGHEQFF. The CDR3 nucleotides read TGTGCCTGGATCCCTCCGATCCTCGCGGGAGAGGGGCATGAGCAGTTCTTC.

The chain links TRBV15 to TRBJ2-3, with D tentatively TRBD1 (6 bases). Germline V gives CDR1 LNHNV, CDR2 YYDKDF (reference sequence). This CDR3 has 15 amino acids. V was trimmed by 0 bases and J by 6 bases, leaving 13 bases between them. The CDR3 nucleotides are TGTGCCACCAGCAGAGATCCCAGGGGTGCCGATACGCAGTATTTT. Translation: CATSRDPRGADTQYF.

The V gene is TRBV27, the J gene TRBJ1-5; 7 bases match TRBD1. The CDR3 consists of 14 residues. From germline, CDR1 is MNHEY and CDR2 SMNVEV (reference sequence). The V gene end was trimmed by 2 bases and the J gene end by 9 bases; junction bases not matched to a gene: 7. CDR3 nucleotides: TGTGCCAGCAGTTTACAGGGGGTGGATCCGCCCCAGCATTTT. Its protein is CASSLQGVDPPQHF.

This clone was recorded a few times. V is TRBV27 and J is TRBJ1-1; tentatively, D is TRBD1 (5 bases). V was clipped by 2 bases and J by 4 bases, with 11 bases between them. The CDR3 runs to 14 residues. CDR1 is MNHEY, CDR2 SMNVEV, per germline (reference sequence). This CDR3 is CASSLAQGGTEAFF. CDR3 nucleotides: TGTGCCAGCAGTTTAGCCCAGGGTGGCACTGAAGCTTTCTTT.

In this sample, this clone turned up once. The chain couples TRBV21-1 to TRBJ1-5; the D call in the table, TRBD1, was not verified against the DNA. TRBV21-1 is a recognized pseudogene. This CDR3 region has 16 residues. The CDR3 here is CASSRPAGTGDQPQHF. CDR3 nucleotide sequence: TGTGCCAGCAGCCGTCCTGCCGGGACAGGGGATCAGCCCCAGCATTTT.

The chain combines TRBV28 with TRBJ2-7, with TRBD1 matching 8 bases. The J segment lost 2 bases and the V segment lost 8 bases, leaving 5 bases of the junction unmatched. The CDR3 has 13 residues. Germline values: CDR1 MDHEN, CDR2 SYDVKM. The CDR3: CASAGQGTYEQYF. In DNA, the CDR3 is TGTGCCAGCGCCGGACAGGGAACCTACGAGCAGTACTTC.